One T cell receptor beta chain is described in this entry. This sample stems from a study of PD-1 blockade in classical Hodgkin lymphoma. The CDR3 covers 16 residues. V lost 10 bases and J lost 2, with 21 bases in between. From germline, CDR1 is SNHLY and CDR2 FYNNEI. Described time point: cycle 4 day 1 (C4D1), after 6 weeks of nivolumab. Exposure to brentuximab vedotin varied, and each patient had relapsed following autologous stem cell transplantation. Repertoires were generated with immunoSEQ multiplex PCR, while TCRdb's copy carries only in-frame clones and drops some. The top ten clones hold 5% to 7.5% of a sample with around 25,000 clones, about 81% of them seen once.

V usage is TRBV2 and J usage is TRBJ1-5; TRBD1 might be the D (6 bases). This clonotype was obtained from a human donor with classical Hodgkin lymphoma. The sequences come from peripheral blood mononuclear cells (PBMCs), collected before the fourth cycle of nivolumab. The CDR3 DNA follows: TGTGCCACTAGGGGGGGGGCCCCCTTCGGCAATCAGCCCCAGCATTTT. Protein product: CATRGGAPFGNQPQHF.